Listed below are T cell receptor beta chains from one sample, sequenced in a study of identical twins. From the 5' RACE reads, TCRdb called clonotypes with MiXCR, one entry per CDR3 protein. The sample has 400,000 or so distinct CDR3 sequences; 8.5% to 10% are singletons. The specimen was naive T cells sorted from blood. The receptors come from a woman between 50 and 59 years old in good health. CDR3s include the opening cysteine and the closing phenylalanine or tryptophan. Each record gives: J gene, D gene, V gene, clone size, CDR3 length, CDR3 DNA, CDR3 protein. A D gene is named only where the DNA matches it firmly. A row's size may be missing; if present it is once, few, many or a size class.

TRBJ2-5	-	TRBV12-3/TRBV12-4	-	12	TGTGCCAGCACGTACAGGGCAGAGACCCAGTACTTC	CASTYRAETQYF
TRBJ1-3	-	TRBV11-2	few	14	TGTGCCAGCAGGACACAGGTCTCTGGAAACACCATATATTTT	CASRTQVSGNTIYF
TRBJ2-1	-	TRBV24-1	many	15	TGTGCCACCAGTGATTTCGACACATTATACAATGAGCAGTTCTTC	CATSDFDTLYNEQFF
TRBJ2-3	TRBD2	TRBV29-1	many	16	TGCAGCGCATCCAGTGGGGGACTAGCGAGAACAGATACGCAGTATTTT	CSASSGGLARTDTQYF
TRBJ1-1	TRBD1	TRBV4-1	-	15	TGCGCCAGCAGCCAAGATCCAGGGGGGCTTACTGAAGCTTTCTTT	CASSQDPGGLTEAFF
TRBJ1-1	-	TRBV5-1	few	14	TGCGCCAGCAGCAGGGACCTTTCCCAGACTGAAGCTTTCTTT	CASSRDLSQTEAFF
TRBJ2-2	TRBD2	TRBV2	few	14	TGTGCCACCGGGACTAGCGACGTCACCGGGGAGCTGTTTTTT	CATGTSDVTGELFF
TRBJ2-1	-	TRBV12-5	-	15	TGTGCTAGTGGTTCGGACTACCGAAACTACAATGAGCAGTTCTTC	CASGSDYRNYNEQFF
TRBJ2-1	-	TRBV24-1	-	15	TGTGCCACCAGTGATCCCGGTTCGGGTACGGGGCTCCCTAGGTTC	CATSDPGSGTGLPRF
TRBJ2-3	-	TRBV11-3	few	14	TGTGCCAGCAGCCTAAGCGGGGACATAGATACGCAGTATTTT	CASSLSGDIDTQYF
TRBJ2-1	-	TRBV11-2	many	14	TGTGCCAGCAGCCTGGAGGGGATACACAATGAGCAGTTCTTC	CASSLEGIHNEQFF
TRBJ2-3	-	TRBV3-1	-	14	TGTGCCAGCAGCCAGAGGGGCGCCCCAGATACGCAGTATTTT	CASSQRGAPDTQYF
TRBJ1-5	-	TRBV15	many	18	TGTGCCACCAGCAGAGATGCAGGGAGAACAGTGTGGCATCAGCCCCAGCATTTT	CATSRDAGRTVWHQPQHF
TRBJ2-3	-	TRBV5-1	-	15	TGCGCCAGCAGCTTGGAGGAGGGACAGACAGATACGCAGTATTTT	CASSLEEGQTDTQYF
TRBJ2-3	-	TRBV4-1	few	17	TGCGCCAGCAGCCAAGCCCCCCCCGCGGCTAGCACAGATACGCAGTATTTT	CASSQAPPAASTDTQYF
TRBJ2-7	TRBD2	TRBV7-9	few	17	TGTGCCAGCAGCCCGAGACTAGCGGGAGAAGGTCTCTACGAGCAGTACTTC	CASSPRLAGEGLYEQYF
TRBJ2-3	TRBD2	TRBV3-1	-	15	TGTGCCAGCAGCAACCCGGGACTAGTCTCAGATACGCAGTATTTT	CASSNPGLVSDTQYF
TRBJ2-1	-	TRBV12-3/TRBV12-4	many	12	TGTGCCAGCGGCACAGGATCTAATGAGCAGTTCTTC	CASGTGSNEQFF
TRBJ2-1	TRBD2	TRBV5-1	many	15	TGCGCCAGCAGCTTGGGAGGGCGGGAGGACCTCCAGCAGTTCTTC	CASSLGGREDLQQFF
TRBJ2-1	TRBD2	TRBV6-5	many	15	TGTGCCAGCAGTGGACTAGCGGGACAGTTCAATGAGCAGTTCTTC	CASSGLAGQFNEQFF
TRBJ2-5	-	TRBV21-1	-	14	TGTGCCAGCACCGTCCCCCACAACCAAGAGACCCAGTACTTC	CASTVPHNQETQYF
TRBJ2-3	TRBD1	TRBV20-1	few	14	TGCAGTGCTAAACGGACAGGGAGCACAGATACGCAGTATTTT	CSAKRTGSTDTQYF
TRBJ2-5	-	TRBV10-3	-	12	TGTGCCATCAGTGAGTTAGAAGAGACCCAGTACTTC	CAISELEETQYF
TRBJ2-1	-	TRBV9	many	16	TGTGCCAGCAGCGTAGGAGTGGGAGTGGTCTACAATGAGCAGTTCTTC	CASSVGVGVVYNEQFF
TRBJ2-3	TRBD1	TRBV15	-	17	TGTGCCACCAGCAGAGTTAGGGGACAGGGATCAGCAGATACGCAGTATTTT	CATSRVRGQGSADTQYF
TRBJ2-1	-	TRBV20-1	few	14	TGCAGTGCTGGAGACAGGTCCTTCTACAATGAGCAGTTCTTC	CSAGDRSFYNEQFF
TRBJ2-5	TRBD2	TRBV11-2	few	12	TGTGCCAGCAGCTCAGGGGGACTAGCATCAAACTTC	CASSSGGLASNF
TRBJ2-7	TRBD2	TRBV20-1	many	16	TGCAGTGCTAGAGCAGGAGCGGGATCCATCGGGCGGGAGCAGTACTTC	CSARAGAGSIGREQYF
TRBJ2-2	-	TRBV5-4	few	15	TGTGCCAGCAGCTTGGGCCAGGGCTACACCGGGGAGCTGTTTTTT	CASSLGQGYTGELFF
TRBJ2-5	TRBD1	TRBV12-3/TRBV12-4	many	14	TGTGCCAGCAGCCTGACAGGGTTACTGGAGACCCAGTACTTC	CASSLTGLLETQYF
TRBJ1-3	-	TRBV11-3	-	12	TGTGCCAGCAGCTTGAAAAGAAACACCATATATTTT	CASSLKRNTIYF
TRBJ2-2	TRBD2	TRBV5-4	-	15	TGTGCCAGCAGACTTGGACTAGCAAGTTCCGGGGAGCTGTTTTTT	CASRLGLASSGELFF
TRBJ1-1	-	TRBV6-4	few	13	TGTGCCATCCAGGGGAGGAGAAACACTGAAGCTTTCTTT	CAIQGRRNTEAFF
TRBJ2-7	-	TRBV14	-	14	TGTGCCAGCAGCCAAGAGGGGAAGGTGGGCGAGCAGTACTTC	CASSQEGKVGEQYF
TRBJ2-1	TRBD1	TRBV7-8	many	14	TGTGCCAGCGAAAACCGGGACAGATACAATGAGCAGTTCTTC	CASENRDRYNEQFF
TRBJ2-3	TRBD2	TRBV9	many	15	TGTGCCAGCAGCGGTCTAGCGGGAACGACAGATACGCAGTATTTT	CASSGLAGTTDTQYF
TRBJ2-1	TRBD2	TRBV20-1	few	15	TGCAGTGCCATGCTACCCCTAGCGGGAAATACGGAGCAGTTCTTC	CSAMLPLAGNTEQFF
TRBJ1-3	-	TRBV10-1	few	13	TGCGCCAGCACCCGGGGCTCTGGAAACACCATATATTTT	CASTRGSGNTIYF
TRBJ1-1	TRBD1	TRBV6-5	few	13	TGTGCCAGCAGTTATTCGACAGGGGTTTCAGCTTTCTTT	CASSYSTGVSAFF
TRBJ2-3	-	TRBV28	-	12	TGTGCCAGCAGTTGGGCTCCAAATACGCAGTATTTT	CASSWAPNTQYF
TRBJ2-3	TRBD1	TRBV19	-	15	TGTGCCAGTAGTATTGGACAGGGAAGCACAGATACGCAGTATTTT	CASSIGQGSTDTQYF
TRBJ2-2	TRBD2	TRBV5-1	-	13	TGCGCCAGCACCCTAGCGGACACCGGGGAGCTGTTTTTT	CASTLADTGELFF
TRBJ2-2	-	TRBV5-1	few	15	TGCGCCAGCAGCCCCATTAGCGGCATCACCGGGGAGCTGTTTTTT	CASSPISGITGELFF
TRBJ2-7	-	TRBV29-1	-	12	TGCAGCGTTGAAGCGTCCGGGACCCCGCAGTACTTC	CSVEASGTPQYF
TRBJ1-2	-	TRBV6-5	many	13	TGTGCCAGCAGTTGGGGTGAAAACTATGGCTACACCTTC	CASSWGENYGYTF
TRBJ1-5	-	TRBV7-9	many	14	TGTGCCAGCAGCTTAGGGGATACAAATCAGCCCCAGCATTTT	CASSLGDTNQPQHF
TRBJ2-3	-	TRBV19	-	16	TGTGCCAGTAGTCCCCTCGGGGCGGGGAGCACAGATACGCAGTATTTT	CASSPLGAGSTDTQYF
TRBJ2-3	-	TRBV18	-	13	TGTGCCAGCTCACCCGCTAGAGCAGATACGCAGTATTTT	CASSPARADTQYF
TRBJ1-1	-	TRBV11-2	many	13	TGTGCCAGCAGCTTAGCGGGGGTCACTGAAGCTTTCTTT	CASSLAGVTEAFF
TRBJ2-1	TRBD2	TRBV6-2/TRBV6-3	few	16	TGTGCCAGCACCTTACTCTGGGCTAGCGGGAGCGGTGAGCAGTTCTTC	CASTLLWASGSGEQFF
TRBJ2-3	TRBD2	TRBV24-1	-	17	TGTGCCACCAGTGATTTCTCAGCGGGGGACATCGCAGATACGCAGTATTTT	CATSDFSAGDIADTQYF
TRBJ1-5	TRBD1	TRBV7-9	-	15	TGTGCCAGCAGCTCTACAGGGGACCCCAATCAGCCCCAGCATTTT	CASSSTGDPNQPQHF
TRBJ1-6	TRBD1	TRBV12-3/TRBV12-4	many	13	TGTGCCAGCAGTCAAACAGGGGGTTTGGCCCTCCACTTT	CASSQTGGLALHF
TRBJ1-2	-	TRBV5-6	many	15	TGTGCCAGCAGCCCCAATTGGGGCGCTGGCTATGGCTACACCTTC	CASSPNWGAGYGYTF
TRBJ2-2	TRBD2	TRBV3-1	few	17	TGTGCCAGCAGCCAATATTCCAGCGGGAGGGTCACCGGGGAGCTGTTTTTT	CASSQYSSGRVTGELFF
TRBJ2-3	TRBD2	TRBV5-1	few	15	TGCGCCAGCACGGGACTAGCGGGAACTCTGAATACGCAGTATTTT	CASTGLAGTLNTQYF
TRBJ2-1	-	TRBV5-1	-	15	TGCGCCAGCGGACCGCGGCCTCTGGACCCAGTGAAGCAGTTCTTC	CASGPRPLDPVKQFF
TRBJ2-1	TRBD2	TRBV4-1	many	16	TGCGCCAGCAGCCAATCCCGTTCGGGACTATACAATGAGCAGTTCTTC	CASSQSRSGLYNEQFF
TRBJ1-5	-	TRBV2	-	13	TGTGCCAGCAGTGCAAGCTTCACTCAGCCCCAGCATTTT	CASSASFTQPQHF
TRBJ2-1	-	TRBV15	few	13	TGTGCCACCGCGTGGAGCTCCTACAATGAGCAGTTCTTC	CATAWSSYNEQFF